A selection of T cell receptor beta chains follows, all from one sample in a study of T cell responses to AZD1222 COVID-19 vaccine. TCRdb keeps only in-frame clones here, not all; method: immunoSEQ multiplex PCR. The sample holds fewer than 110,000 clones, 75% to 95% seen once. The input for sequencing was peripheral blood, taken on day 0 of AZD1222 vaccination. The receptors shown here come from an adult in good health. CDR3s include the opening cysteine and the closing phenylalanine or tryptophan. D genes are given only for firm matches. Rows may omit the clone size; those that give it use once, few, many or a size class.

-	-	TRBV6-5	TRBJ1-3	CASSNSLGDGNTIYF	TGTGCCAGCAGTAACAGCCTGGGGGATGGAAACACCATATATTTT
-	-	TRBV6-5	TRBJ2-7	CALEGATYEQYF	TGTGCCTTAGAAGGGGCCACCTACGAGCAGTACTTC
-	-	TRBV7-9	TRBJ1-1	CASSLPPGQRAEAFF	TGTGCCAGCAGCCTCCCTCCAGGACAGCGGGCTGAAGCTTTCTTT
-	-	TRBV15	TRBJ1-1	CATSSGGGTEAFF	TGTGCCACCAGCAGCGGGGGGGGCACTGAAGCTTTCTTT
-	-	TRBV28	TRBJ1-1	CASTEENTEAFF	TGTGCCAGCACAGAAGAGAACACTGAAGCTTTCTTT
-	-	TRBV28	TRBJ1-3	CASREGGTGNTIYF	TGTGCCAGCCGCGAAGGAGGTACTGGAAACACCATATATTTT
-	-	TRBV27	TRBJ1-1	CASIPGLGGYTEAFF	TGTGCCAGCATCCCAGGATTAGGCGGTTACACTGAAGCTTTCTTT
-	-	TRBV7-2	TRBJ2-7	CASSLDPGVFEQYF	TGTGCCAGCAGCTTAGACCCGGGAGTTTTCGAGCAGTACTTC
once	TRBD2	TRBV19	TRBJ2-1	CASSETSGRAHEQFF	TGTGCCAGTAGCGAAACTAGCGGGAGGGCCCATGAGCAGTTCTTC
-	-	TRBV6-5	TRBJ1-1	CASSYASGVDTEAFF	TGTGCCAGCAGTTACGCGTCAGGGGTCGACACTGAAGCTTTCTTT
few	-	TRBV6-4	TRBJ2-2	CASSGRDTGELFF	TGTGCCAGCAGTGGCAGGGACACCGGGGAGCTGTTTTTT
-	-	TRBV5-4	TRBJ1-4	CASSSTSGTNEKLFF	TGTGCCAGCAGCTCGACCTCAGGGACTAATGAAAAACTGTTTTTT
-	-	TRBV15	TRBJ1-1	CATSREAGVAEAFF	TGTGCCACCAGCAGAGAGGCAGGGGTGGCTGAAGCTTTCTTT
-	-	TRBV6-1	TRBJ1-5	CASSEGVGFEGNQPQHF	TGTGCCAGCAGTGAGGGCGTGGGGTTTGAGGGCAATCAGCCCCAGCATTTT
once	-	TRBV27	TRBJ1-4	CASRGHTNEKLFF	TGTGCCAGCAGGGGACATACTAATGAAAAACTGTTTTTT
-	-	TRBV4-1	TRBJ2-1	CASSQVGGGLSYNEQFF	TGCGCCAGCAGCCAAGTGGGAGGGGGCCTATCCTACAATGAGCAGTTCTTC
-	-	TRBV28	TRBJ2-7	CASSRQGISYEQYF	TGTGCCAGCAGTCGTCAGGGAATTTCCTACGAGCAGTACTTC
-	-	TRBV3-1/TRBV3-2	TRBJ2-3	CASSQPPADTQYF	TGTGCCAGCAGCCAGCCCCCTGCAGATACGCAGTATTTT
once	-	TRBV28	TRBJ1-4	CASSSQGTATNEKLFF	TGTGCCAGCAGTTCCCAGGGGACGGCAACTAATGAAAAACTGTTTTTT
few	TRBD2	TRBV7-2	TRBJ2-2	CASSPGLAGLTGELFF	TGTGCCAGCAGCCCTGGACTAGCGGGTCTCACCGGGGAGCTGTTTTTT
-	-	TRBV5-5	TRBJ1-5	CASSLAWDGGIQPQHF	TGTGCCAGCAGCTTGGCCTGGGACGGAGGCATTCAGCCCCAGCATTTT
-	-	TRBV28	TRBJ1-2	CASSNRGKLYGYTF	TGTGCCAGCAGTAACCGGGGGAAACTCTATGGCTACACCTTC
-	TRBD1	TRBV7-9	TRBJ1-2	CASRVPQGAQGYTF	TGTGCCAGCAGAGTACCCCAGGGGGCGCAAGGCTACACCTTC
-	TRBD2	TRBV3-1/TRBV3-2	TRBJ2-1	CASRAGLLPNNEQFF	TGTGCCAGCCGAGCGGGACTACTTCCAAACAATGAGCAGTTCTTC
-	-	TRBV27	TRBJ2-1	CASSTPRFMGNEQFF	TGTGCCAGCAGCACACCACGATTTATGGGCAATGAGCAGTTCTTC
-	TRBD2	TRBV7-9	TRBJ2-1	CASSLGTSVYNEQFF	TGTGCCAGCAGCTTAGGGACTAGCGTCTACAATGAGCAGTTCTTC
-	-	TRBV5-1	TRBJ1-3	CASSLEVAGNTIYF	TGCGCCAGCAGCCTTGAAGTGGCTGGAAACACCATATATTTT
once	-	TRBV7-8	TRBJ2-7	CASRQRYGEQYF	TGTGCCAGCAGGCAAAGGTACGGCGAGCAGTACTTC
-	TRBD2	TRBV30	TRBJ2-7	CAWTGTSGKGSEQYF	TGTGCCTGGACCGGGACTAGCGGGAAGGGGAGCGAGCAGTACTTC
once	-	TRBV25-1	TRBJ2-7	CASSVQGKVKYEQYF	TGTGCCAGCAGTGTTCAGGGGAAGGTTAAGTACGAGCAGTACTTC
-	-	TRBV29-1	TRBJ1-3	CSALSGNTIYF	TGCAGCGCTCTATCTGGAAACACCATATATTTT
-	-	TRBV14	TRBJ1-1	CASSPLPTLGAFF	TGTGCCAGCAGCCCCCTTCCCACATTGGGGGCTTTCTTT
-	-	TRBV18	TRBJ2-6	CASSSYTGANVLTF	TGTGCCAGCTCATCGTACACGGGGGCCAACGTCCTGACTTTC
-	TRBD2	TRBV9	TRBJ2-2	CASSSSLAGGPRTGELFF	TGTGCCAGCAGCTCTTCACTAGCGGGAGGGCCGCGGACCGGGGAGCTGTTTTTT